One T cell receptor (beta chain) is described in this entry. Its specific antigen is unknown. No base-level quality is on record; no much larger clone is a single base apart. One collaborating source in Seattle enrolled patients while the patients were actively infected and followed the patients over time throughout the course of disease. Each collaborating institution followed its own protocols to collect whole blood in K2EDTA tubes. Collaborator samples were shipped for TCRbeta analysis as frozen whole blood, isolated PBMCs, or DNA extracted from either sample type. The CDR3 runs 17 residues from the cysteine to the phenylalanine. The read is trimmed to its CDR3 DNA, 51 bases read in frame from base 1. Germline trimming amounts to 5 bases on V and 2 bases on J, with 13 as the count of junction bases outside the gene matches. In the germline V gene (reference sequence), CDR1 corresponds to GTSNPN and CDR2 to SVGIG.

TCRbeta CDR3 regions were amplified from genomic DNA by means of the immunoSEQ Assay, a bias-controlled multiplex PCR. The authors processed their data as follows. The number of nucleated cells in each sample was estimated by amplification of reference gene primers within the assay. Sequence reads were collapsed and filtered to measure the absolute abundance of every unique TCRbeta CDR3 rearrangement. For each sample, productive Simpson clonality was calculated as the square root of Simpson's diversity index over productive rearrangements. TCRdb re-hosts the immuneACCESS table, in-frame sequences only. Its copies lack some clones; in the studies checked, an unresolved V gene accounts for under half of them, and the cause for the rest is not known. Clone size and the V and J calls come from that table; the DNA yielded D and trimming. This sample is represented by 220,000 or so clones; roughly nine tenths of them were singletons. The ten largest clones take up around 0.84% of the sample.

These data belong to a study of blood T cell repertoires in COVID-19 (dated by TCRdb to the early 2020s). About the full investigation: Samples covering the acute and convalescent phases of COVID-19 were provided by collaborators in the United States, Italy and Spain. The prospective study material was composed of cDNA or gDNA derived from T cells, B-cell-depleted T cells, or PBMCs. Deeply sampled blood TCRbeta repertoires from subjects exposed to, actively infected with, or recovered from COVID-19 were included in the dataset. The repertoires were released in a freely available public database meant as a resource for research on the immune response to SARS-CoV-2. The samples were drawn from two sources: the first 160 participants of the ongoing ImmuneRACE study, and 1,254 subjects contributed by 6 global collaborators. Nearly every sample came with metadata listing a de-identified subject ID, COVID-19 status, age in years and sex. HLA class I and class II types, where available, came from metadata supplied by the sample provider rather than from assay-based typing. Findings and caveats that apply to the study as a whole: The quantity of clinical and demographic metadata differed by source and by participant and was supplied without curation.

Sample: peripheral blood. The sequence is built from TRBV30 and TRBJ2-3; TRBD1 matches 10 bases in the middle. This TCR derives from a man between 60 and 70 years old with COVID-19, enrolled during active disease. In nucleotide form, the sequence is TGTGCCTGGGTAAAAGACAGGGGGCAGGGCCCCACAGATACGCAGTATTTT. Its protein reads: CAWVKDRGQGPTDTQYF.